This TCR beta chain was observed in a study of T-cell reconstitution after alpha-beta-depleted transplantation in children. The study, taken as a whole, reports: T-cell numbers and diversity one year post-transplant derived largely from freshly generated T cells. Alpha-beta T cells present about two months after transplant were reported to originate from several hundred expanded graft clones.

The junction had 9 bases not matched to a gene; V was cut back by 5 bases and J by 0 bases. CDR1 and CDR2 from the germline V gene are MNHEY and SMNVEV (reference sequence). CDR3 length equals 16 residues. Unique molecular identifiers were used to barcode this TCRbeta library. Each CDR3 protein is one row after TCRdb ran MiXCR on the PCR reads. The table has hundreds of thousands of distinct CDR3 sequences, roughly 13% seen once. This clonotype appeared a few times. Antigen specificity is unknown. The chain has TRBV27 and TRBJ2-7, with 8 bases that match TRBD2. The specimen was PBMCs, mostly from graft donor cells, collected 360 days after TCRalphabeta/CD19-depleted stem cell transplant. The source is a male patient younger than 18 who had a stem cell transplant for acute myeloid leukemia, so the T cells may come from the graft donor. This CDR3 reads CASSITISGSSYEQYF. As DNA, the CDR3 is TGTGCCAGCAGTATCACTATCAGCGGGAGCTCCTACGAGCAGTACTTC.